This T cell receptor beta chain originates from a study of beta chain features in type 1 diabetes. The study's findings and limits: A cDNA-based sequencing approach could over-represent cells with high TCR expression. Compared to healthy donors, patients appeared to have naive, central memory and Treg TCRB repertoires that were more alike. Although PCR might favor shorter templates, it would do so equally in patients and controls. Researchers report that Type 1 diabetes patients had moderately but significantly shorter TCRB CDR3s across all four CD4+ subsets.

As to this clone: Its antigen is currently unknown.

Expressed TCRB transcripts got sequenced, as all isolated RNA was reverse transcribed. Sequenced by immunoSEQ multiplex PCR; TCRdb stores in-frame clones only, minus some. Among about 700,000 clones, 13% were seen once, and the ten largest hold less than 0.025%. The sequencing input was naive CD4+ T cells from blood. This sequence originates from a man aged 18 to 35 with type 1 diabetes.

Here the CDR3 DNA reads TGTGCCAGCAGCCAAGCTCGAGACCCCCCCTATGGCTACACCTTC. Translating gives CASSQARDPPYGYTF. The rearrangement uses TRBV14 and TRBJ1-2, with D unclear. CDR1 is SGHDN and CDR2 is FVKESK in the germline V gene. The CDR3 extends over 15 amino acids. Trimming removed 1 base from V and 4 bases from J, with 13 bases in between.